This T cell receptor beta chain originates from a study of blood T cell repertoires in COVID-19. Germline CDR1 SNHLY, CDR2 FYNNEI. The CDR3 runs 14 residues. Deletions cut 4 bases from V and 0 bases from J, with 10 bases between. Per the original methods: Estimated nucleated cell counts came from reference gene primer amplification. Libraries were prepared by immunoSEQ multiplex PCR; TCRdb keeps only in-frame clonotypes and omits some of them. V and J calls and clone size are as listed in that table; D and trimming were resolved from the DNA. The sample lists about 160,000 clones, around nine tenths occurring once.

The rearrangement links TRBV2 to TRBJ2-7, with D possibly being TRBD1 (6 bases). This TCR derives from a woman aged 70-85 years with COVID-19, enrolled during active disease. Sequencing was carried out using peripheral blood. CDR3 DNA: TGTGCCAGCAGTGCCTCGGGACACTCCTACGAGCAGTACTTC. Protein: CASSASGHSYEQYF.